This T cell receptor (beta chain) was profiled in a study of HIV-infected children after antiretroviral therapy interruption (dated by TCRdb to the late 2010s). Regarding the research as a whole: Eight children were included: four on planned treatment interruption and four on continuous treatment, all with CD4+ count above 500 and viral load below 50 copies/ml. Median age was approximately 9.3 years in the interruption group and 7 to 8 years in the continuous treatment group. Recorded exposure to EBV and CMV was present in most of the participating children. For the interruption arm, samples were taken at week 0, at week 12, at the end of interruption (week 24 or 48), and roughly 3 years after the study ended. In the continuous-treatment arm, samples from corresponding weeks 0, 48 and 150 were analyzed. Alongside measurements of thymic output, the study compared TCR repertoires of children on planned treatment interruption with TCR repertoires of children on continuous antiretroviral treatment.

The library came from 3' RACE. TCR libraries were generated from RNA by a 3' RACE protocol incorporating unique molecular identifiers so that PCR amplification bias could be corrected. As many as 12 amplicon libraries were pooled and then sequenced on an Illumina MiSeq using v2 2x250 paired-end chemistry. The paper's data handling went like this. Decombinator was used to process the reads, assigning V and J genes and CDR3 and applying barcode-based correction of errors and PCR bias. Before the Gini coefficient was calculated with the R ineq package, repertoires were subsampled to the same depth. GLIPH, Hamming distance and a shared triplet metric were used to assess CDR3 similarity. The public reads were quality trimmed at Q25 with fastp and then assembled into clones with MiXCR by TCRdb, keeping productive beta chains. Identical CDR3 protein sequences are pooled into one entry, listed with their most common genes and DNA. The V and J calls reflect TCRdb's pipeline rather than the authors' work. The sample has 5,500 to 8,000 distinct CDR3 sequences on record, about 17% of them singletons. Together, the top ten hold roughly 13% of the sample.

The sample's treatment or condition, from its label and the paper: PENTA 11 planned treatment interruption arm or continuous ART arm. The participants were children from the United Kingdom between 2 and 15 years old who had been on ART with at least three drugs for 24 weeks or longer. The study required cryopreserved PBMCs containing at least 5 million viable cells, and a few candidate patients were excluded because of low viable PBMC yield. Using a FACSAria III cell sorter, memory CD8+ CD45RO+ CD45RA- T cells were FACS-sorted out of thawed PBMCs. After sorting, the cells were fixed and RNA was extracted first with the RNeasy FFPE kit and then with the RNeasy Micro kit. Including the terminal cysteine and phenylalanine, the CDR3 comprises 16 residues. Only the CDR3 portion is preserved as DNA: 48 bases, with reading frame beginning at the first base. V is cut by 3 bases and J by 4 bases, and the space between the germline ends is 15 bases. CDR1 MDHEN and CDR2 SYDVKM are derived from the germline V gene.

This clonotype was picked up a small number of times. Its recognized antigen is unknown. Per-base qualities were not stored, and no clone one base away is much larger. Study-level results and caveats: In naive CD4+ repertoires of PTI patients, reduced CDR3 sharing between time points was observed after interruption began, whereas many sequences were found to be shared between end of interruption and 3 years later. The small number of patients is a limitation of the study, so the data should be interpreted with caution. Shared-triplet CDR3 clusters increased after interruption in a few patients; the overall increase was not significant unless one outlier patient was excluded.

This sequence was found in a pool of human donors with HIV. The source material was CD45RO+ CD8+ T cells from PBMCs, pooled from several time points, sampled from a donor given antiretroviral therapy, either interrupted or continuous. The sample's cell subset or site, from its label and the paper: memory CD8+ CD45RO+ CD45RA- T cells. The chain is made from TRBV28 and TRBJ2-2; the D gene cannot be resolved reliably. The nucleotides are TGTGCCAGCAGTTTTCGGGCTCGAGCGCCCACCGGGGAGCTGTTTTTT. Its protein product is CASSFRARAPTGELFF. With all but the CDR3 taken from the reference TRBV28 and TRBJ2-2 genes, the full variable domain is: DVKVTQSSRYLVKRTGEKVFLECVQDMDHENMFWYRQDPGLGLRLIYFSYDVKMKEKGDIPEGYSVSREKKERFSLILESASTNQTSMYLCASSFRARAPTGELFFGEGSRLTVL.